The next 31 T cell receptor beta chains were all read from a single sample in a study of PD-L1 blockade in urothelial cancer. Only in-frame clones appear in the TCRdb table, and some are missing; sequencing was by immunoSEQ multiplex PCR. The data show roughly 36,000 clones, about 89% seen once. This specimen was PBMCs, taken around atezolizumab (anti-PD-L1) treatment. The receptors come from a man aged 55 to 70 with urothelial cancer.

The V and J genes are TRBV30 and TRBJ1-3; TRBD1 agrees at 7 bases. The CDR3 is 13 residues long. The V gene end was trimmed by 8 bases and the J gene end by 3 bases; junction bases not matched to a gene: 7. Germline V gene lookup returns CDR1 GTSNPN and CDR2 SVGIG (reference sequence). CDR3 in amino acids: CARDSQGGNTIYF. Here the CDR3 DNA reads TGTGCCCGGGACAGCCAGGGTGGAAACACCATATATTTT.

The sample holds one count of this clone. This chain joins TRBV28 and TRBJ1-3; D is uncertain. Germline values: CDR1 MDHEN, CDR2 SYDVKM. V gave up 5 bases and J gave up 0 bases, with 2 bases separating them. The length of the CDR3 is 12 residues. CDR3 bases: TGTGCCAGCAGTCTCTCTGGAAACACCATATATTTT. Its translation: CASSLSGNTIYF.

This clone was observed a single time. The chain links TRBV2 to TRBJ2-3, with a weak D call TRBD2 (7 bases). This CDR3 region has 15 residues. The germline gives CDR1 SNHLY, CDR2 FYNNEI. Trimming removed 5 bases at V and 5 bases at J, with 17 bases between. CDR3 in amino acids: CASSKGRGGLDTQYF. DNA of the CDR3: TGTGCCAGCAGTAAGGGTAGGGGGGGATTAGATACGCAGTATTTT.

The chain joins TRBV5-4 to TRBJ2-3; 9 positions match TRBD2. The V gene end was trimmed by 5 bases and the J gene end by 1 base; junction bases not matched to a gene: 11. In germline, CDR1 is SGHNT, CDR2 YYREEE (reference sequence). The CDR3 consists of 17 residues. DNA for the CDR3: TGTGCCAGCAGTCCCGTTCTAGCGGGGTGGGGCACAGATACGCAGTATTTT. It specifies CASSPVLAGWGTDTQYF.

Turning to this clone: Other DNA sequences within the sample encode an identical CDR3. V and J are TRBV7-2 and TRBJ2-7; 7 nucleotides match TRBD2. There are 15 residues in the CDR3. Germline values: CDR1 SGHTA, CDR2 FQGNSA. V dropped 4 bases and J dropped 4; count of bases not matched to a gene: 10. CDR3 in amino acids: CASSSSFAGEYEQYF. DNA of the CDR3: TGTGCCAGCAGCTCGTCTTTCGCGGGGGAATACGAGCAGTACTTC.

V and J are TRBV6-5 and TRBJ1-1, with 7 positions matching TRBD1. The germline V gene has CDR1 MNHEY and CDR2 SVGAGI. With V trimmed by 7 bases and J by 4 bases, 6 bases remained unmatched. The length of the CDR3 is 13 residues. CDR3: CASTQRGRTEAFF. CDR3 sequence (DNA): TGTGCCAGCACGCAGAGGGGGCGCACTGAAGCTTTCTTT.

The V and J genes are TRBV7-3 and TRBJ2-3; possible D gene TRBD1, 5 bases. V was cut by 3 bases and J by 3 bases, with 10 bases left in between. The CDR3 totals 14 residues. Looked up from germline, CDR1 is SGHTA and CDR2 is FQGTGA. The CDR3 region is CASSFQGGTDTQYF. The CDR3 DNA reads TGTGCCAGCAGCTTTCAGGGTGGGACAGATACGCAGTATTTT.

The rearrangement links TRBV5-1 to TRBJ2-3; 7 bases agree with TRBD2. The CDR3 extends over 16 amino acids. CDR1 SGHRS and CDR2 YFSETQ come from the germline V gene. Trimming removed 3 bases from V and 1 base from J; junction bases left unmatched: 8. CDR3 DNA sequence: TGCGCCAGCAGCTGGGGCCGGGGGGACCGCACAGATACGCAGTATTTT. Translation: CASSWGRGDRTDTQYF.

Sample share makes this clone medium-sized (0.01 to 0.1%). The chain couples TRBV5-5 to TRBJ1-2; maybe TRBD1 (5 bases). Per the germline V gene, CDR1 is SGHKS and CDR2 is YYEKEE (reference sequence). Trimming removed 0 bases at V and 4 bases at J, with 10 bases between. CDR3 length: 14 residues. The chain's CDR3 is CASSLAPDSYGYTF. DNA of the CDR3: TGTGCCAGCAGCTTGGCCCCCGACAGCTATGGCTACACCTTC. The variable domain in full, completed from reference TRBV5-5 and TRBJ1-2, reads DAGVTQSPTHLIKTRGQQVTLRCSPISGHKSVSWYQQVLGQGPQFIFQYYEKEERGRGNFPDRFSARQFPNYSSELNVNALLLGDSALYLCASSLAPDSYGYTFGSGTRLTVV.

A single count supports this clone. The chain uses TRBV19 and TRBJ2-1, with D tentatively TRBD1 (5 bases). The V gene's germline CDR1 is LNHDA and CDR2 SQIVND (reference sequence). This CDR3 has 14 amino acids. V was trimmed by 1 base and J by 8 bases, leaving 12 bases between them. DNA for the CDR3: TGTGCCAGTAGTATAGGCAGGGCAATAGATGAGCAGTTCTTC. Its protein is CASSIGRAIDEQFF.

This chain connects TRBV2 to TRBJ1-4; 8 nucleotides align to TRBD1. This CDR3 contains 14 residues. The V segment lost 7 bases and the J segment 3 bases; nucleotides outside the gene matches: 4. The germline V gene encodes CDR1 SNHLY and CDR2 FYNNEI. The CDR3 loop is CASTEQGANEKLFF. The CDR3 nucleotides are TGTGCCAGCACCGAACAGGGGGCTAATGAAAAACTGTTTTTT. Full variable domain (rest looked up from reference TRBV2 and TRBJ1-4): EPEVTQTPSHQVTQMGQEVILRCVPISNHLYFYWYRQILGQKVEFLVSFYNNEISEKSEIFDDQFSVERPDGSNFTLKIRSTKLEDSAMYFCASTEQGANEKLFFGSGTQLSVL.

CDR3 coding DNA: TGTGCCCTCCTCCCAAAACTGCCAACGAACACTGAAGCTTTCTTT. Translated: CALLPKLPTNTEAFF. This chain uses TRBV6-1 with TRBJ1-1, with no clear D. The CDR3 has 15 amino acids. Between the trimmed V and J ends, which lost 11 bases and 1 base, there was a span of 20 bases. Germline assignment: CDR1 MNHNS and CDR2 SASEGT.

The V call is TRBV7-3, the J call TRBJ1-1; D remains ambiguous. The germline V gene encodes CDR1 SGHTA and CDR2 FQGTGA. Trimming pared 2 bases from V and 1 base from J, leaving 8 bases between. The CDR3 contains 14 residues. The CDR3 DNA sequence: TGTGCCAGCAGCTTAGACAACCGGAACACTGAAGCTTTCTTT. It translates to CASSLDNRNTEAFF. Using reference TRBV7-3 and TRBJ1-1 for the parts outside the CDR3, the full variable domain is GAGVSQTPSNKVTEKGKYVELRCDPISGHTALYWYRQSLGQGPEFLIYFQGTGAADDSGLPNDRFFAVRPEGSVSTLKIQRTERGDSAVYLCASSLDNRNTEAFFGQGTRLTVV.

This rearrangement joins TRBV7-6 to TRBJ2-4; tentatively, D is TRBD2 (5 bases). V lost 1 base and J 1 base, leaving 11 bases between the germline ends. The CDR3 spans 16 residues. Germline CDR1 reads SGHVS; CDR2 reads FNYEAQ. CDR3 region: CASSLGGLGAKNIQYF. The CDR3, as DNA: TGTGCCAGCAGCTTAGGCGGGCTTGGGGCCAAAAACATTCAGTACTTC.

The V call is TRBV6-4, the J call TRBJ2-1, with D maybe TRBD1 (5 bases). Trimming left V 2 bases short and J 4 bases short, with 6 bases between. The CDR3 runs to 13 residues. Germline loops: CDR1 MRHNA, CDR2 SNTAGT. The CDR3 spells CASSDQGYNEQFF. CDR3 bases: TGTGCCAGCAGTGACCAGGGTTACAATGAGCAGTTCTTC.

This chain uses TRBV7-2 with TRBJ2-2; 10 bases fit TRBD2. CDR3 size: 16 residues. J lost 6 bases, V lost 1 base, and 5 bases had no gene match. Per the germline V gene, CDR1 is SGHTA and CDR2 is FQGNSA. DNA of the CDR3: TGTGCCAGCAGCTTAGGGTCTAGCGGGGGATCCGGGGAGCTGTTTTTT. As protein: CASSLGSSGGSGELFF.

This chain uses TRBV5-4 with TRBJ2-7; TRBD1 matches at 8 bases. V trimming: 4 bases; J trimming: 3 bases; junction bases outside the gene matches: 9. This CDR3 is built from 15 residues. Germline loops: CDR1 SGHNT, CDR2 YYREEE (reference sequence). CDR3 nucleotide sequence: TGTGCCAGCAGCAAACCGACAGGGGAATTCTACGAGCAGTACTTC. Protein product: CASSKPTGEFYEQYF.

V usage is TRBV10-1 and J usage is TRBJ2-3, with 9 bases identical to TRBD1. V dropped 8 bases and J dropped 6; count of bases not matched to a gene: 15. The CDR3 extends over 16 amino acids. The germline V gene encodes CDR1 WNHNN and CDR2 SYGVQD (reference sequence). This chain's CDR3 is CASPEARGTGRDTQYF. The CDR3 DNA is TGCGCCAGCCCTGAGGCCCGCGGGACAGGGCGTGATACGCAGTATTTT.

The sample holds one count of this clone. The chain employs TRBV5-1 and TRBJ2-2; 9 nucleotides match TRBD2. This CDR3 is built from 17 residues. The trim removed 0 bases at V and 7 bases at J, leaving 10 bases unmatched. Looked up from germline, CDR1 is SGHRS and CDR2 is YFSETQ. In nucleotides, the CDR3 is TGCGCCAGCAGCTTGGGCCTAGCGGGATCCTCGGGCGGGGAGCTGTTTTTT. This codes for CASSLGLAGSSGGELFF.

The CDR3 DNA reads as TGTGCCAGCAGTCAGACTAGCGGTTCTTACAATGAGCAGTTCTTC. Translated, it gives CASSQTSGSYNEQFF. The chain employs TRBV11-2 and TRBJ2-1, with 9 nucleotides matching TRBD2. Trimming at V came to 6 bases and at J to 4 bases, leaving 7 bases not matched to a gene. This CDR3 has 15 amino acids. Germline assignment: CDR1 SGHAT and CDR2 FQNNGV.

This CDR3 reads CASSEKQGSHYGYTF. DNA for the CDR3: TGTGCCAGCAGTGAGAAACAGGGGTCCCACTATGGCTACACCTTC. The chain links TRBV2 to TRBJ1-2; 7 positions match TRBD1. This CDR3 spans 15 amino acids. The ends lost 3 bases at V and 3 bases at J; junction bases unmatched: 7. Germline V lookup: CDR1 SNHLY, CDR2 FYNNEI. Full variable domain (rest looked up from reference TRBV2 and TRBJ1-2): EPEVTQTPSHQVTQMGQEVILRCVPISNHLYFYWYRQILGQKVEFLVSFYNNEISEKSEIFDDQFSVERPDGSNFTLKIRSTKLEDSAMYFCASSEKQGSHYGYTFGSGTRLTVV.

V usage is TRBV19 and J usage is TRBJ2-5, with 13 nucleotides matching TRBD2. Trimming cost V 8 bases and J 4 bases; bases outside gene matches: 7. CDR1 is LNHDA, CDR2 SQIVND, per germline (reference sequence). The CDR3 is 15 residues long. The CDR3 nucleotides read TGTGCCAGTCTCGGGACTAGCGGGGTCTCAGAGACCCAGTACTTC. Protein product: CASLGTSGVSETQYF. Full variable domain (missing parts from reference TRBV19 and TRBJ2-5): DGGITQSPKYLFRKEGQNVTLSCEQNLNHDAMYWYRQDPGQGLRLIYYSQIVNDFQKGDIAEGYSVSREKKESFPLTVTSAQKNPTAFYLCASLGTSGVSETQYFGPGTRLLVL.

This chain links TRBV19 with TRBJ2-7; TRBD2 matches 9 bases. V trimming: 6 bases; J trimming: 0 bases; junction bases outside the gene matches: 6. Germline-derived CDR1 and CDR2 are LNHDA and SQIVND (reference sequence). The CDR3 spans 15 residues. DNA for the CDR3: TGTGCCAGTAGCCGCCTAGCGGGGAGCTCCTACGAGCAGTACTTC. This gives the protein CASSRLAGSSYEQYF.

CDR3 protein: CATSRDTRFADTQYF. CDR3 bases: TGTGCCACCAGCAGAGATACGAGGTTCGCAGATACGCAGTATTTT. The chain uses TRBV15 and TRBJ2-3; no clear D gene. The V gene's germline CDR1 is LNHNV and CDR2 YYDKDF (reference sequence). The V gene lost 0 bases and the J gene lost 4 bases, with 11 bases spanning the gap. The CDR3 extends over 15 amino acids. The full variable domain, in which reference TRBV15 and TRBJ2-3 provide the parts outside the CDR3, is DAMVIQNPRYQVTQFGKPVTLSCSQTLNHNVMYWYQQKSSQAPKLLFHYYDKDFNNEADTPDNFQSRRPNTSFCFLDIRSPGLGDTAMYLCATSRDTRFADTQYFGPGTRLTVL.

The rearrangement uses TRBV7-9 and TRBJ2-7; TRBD2 is a possible D gene (6 bases). V was cut by 5 bases and J by 4 bases, with 9 bases left in between. The CDR3 has 12 residues. CDR1 is SEHNR, CDR2 FQNEAQ, per germline (reference sequence). The CDR3 here is CASSQDYYEQYF. The CDR3 region has the DNA TGTGCCAGCAGCCAGGACTATTACGAGCAGTACTTC.

The V call is TRBV30, the J call TRBJ1-2, with 11 bases matching TRBD1. The CDR3 is 13 residues long. CDR1 and CDR2 (germline): GTSNPN, SVGIG (reference sequence). V was clipped by 3 bases and J by 8 bases; unmatched bases: 5. DNA for the CDR3: TGTGCCTGGAGCTTGGACAGGGGGCACGGCTACACCTTC. This codes for CAWSLDRGHGYTF.

The chain recombines TRBV19 with TRBJ1-1; D unclear. The CDR3 spans 15 residues. The V and J ends lost 7 bases and 4 bases respectively, with 19 bases between them. The germline CDR1 and CDR2 sequences are LNHDA and SQIVND (reference sequence). Here the CDR3 reads CASNPLGVVTTEAFF. In DNA form, the CDR3 reads TGTGCCAGTAACCCCCTAGGCGTAGTGACCACTGAAGCTTTCTTT.

The CDR3 DNA reads TGTGCCAGCAGCTTGGAGGTGGACAGGGCTTACTATGGCTACACCTTC. This sequence encodes CASSLEVDRAYYGYTF. The chain has TRBV5-4 and TRBJ1-2, with 8 bases fitting TRBD1. This CDR3 spans 16 amino acids. The ends lost 0 bases at V and 3 bases at J; junction bases unmatched: 7. The V gene's germline CDR1 is SGHNT and CDR2 YYREEE (reference sequence).

The chain has TRBV6-1 and TRBJ2-2; TRBD2 agrees at 9 bases. The germline gives CDR1 MNHNS, CDR2 SASEGT. CDR3 length: 14 amino acids. J was trimmed by 5 bases and V by 8 bases; bases with no gene match: 6. The CDR3 coding sequence is TGTGCCAGCGTTATAGCGGGAGATACCGGGGAGCTGTTTTTT. This gives the protein CASVIAGDTGELFF.

The chain carries TRBV27 and TRBJ2-5; 7 bases agree with TRBD1. The CDR3 consists of 16 residues. V was clipped by 6 bases and J by 0 bases; unmatched bases: 10. The V gene's germline CDR1 is MNHEY and CDR2 SMNVEV (reference sequence). The CDR3 reads CASSPGTALNQETQYF. Written as DNA, the CDR3 is TGTGCCAGCAGCCCAGGGACAGCTCTAAACCAAGAGACCCAGTACTTC.

This clone was observed once. V is TRBV7-3 and J is TRBJ2-3; 9 bases fit TRBD1. Looked up from germline, CDR1 is SGHTA and CDR2 is FQGTGA. The V and J ends lost 5 bases and 4 bases, in that order; junction bases with no gene match: 4. The length of the CDR3 is 14 residues. CDR3 sequence: CASSLGQGPDTQYF. The DNA of the CDR3 is TGTGCCAGCAGCCTGGGACAGGGCCCAGATACGCAGTATTTT.